Listed below are T cell receptor beta chains from one sample, sequenced in a study of shared T cell receptors in the human thymus. The repertoire was sequenced with immunoSEQ multiplex PCR; TCRdb's copy has only in-frame clones and lacks some. Of hundreds of thousands of clones listed, 75% to 85% are singletons. In addition, the sample was reused for a study of human thymus T cells.

Material: thymocytes. All receptors derive from a boy younger than two with a congenital heart defect. CDR3s include the opening cysteine and the closing phenylalanine or tryptophan. The size of a clone is reported for some rows only, either as once, few or many, or as a class for expanded clones.

clone_size j_call v_call cdr3_aa
- TRBJ2-7 TRBV10-1 CASSDNPEVRTYEQYF
- TRBJ1-2 TRBV5-5 CASSFGAGPYGYTF
- TRBJ2-7 TRBV7-9 CASSLGGFAPFSYEQYF
- - TRBV27 CASSLGRSYEQYF
- TRBJ2-2 TRBV6-1 CAFRGGNTGELFF
- TRBJ2-1 TRBV7-9 CASSARLAGPSPNEQFF
- TRBJ1-5 TRBV27 CASSAHGNQPQHF
- TRBJ2-5 TRBV30 CAWRDGWTSGRPRQETQYF
- TRBJ2-3 TRBV29-1 CSVGGGSGRSTDTQYF
once TRBJ2-1 TRBV28 CASSFGPLPGEQFF
- TRBJ2-2 TRBV12-2 CASRPMDRNTGELFF
- TRBJ1-4 TRBV15 CATSRVETVGDEKLFF
- TRBJ2-3 TRBV30 CAWSAPPLAGEGRSTDTQYF
- TRBJ2-4 TRBV25-1 CASSGNRVKNIQYF
- TRBJ2-7 TRBV5-8 CASSLSGAQGISSYEQYF
- TRBJ1-2 TRBV11-3 CASSYRPQGADDYGYTF
- TRBJ1-2 TRBV29-1 CSVWGQGYGYTF